These 16 T cell receptor beta chains share one sample of origin, sequenced in a study of regulatory T cells in long-lasting Graves disease. TCR beta libraries were built with iRepertoire HTBI primers and Arm-PCR of CDR3 regions. TCRdb re-called the multiplex PCR reads with MiXCR, one entry per CDR3 protein. The sample has some 280,000 distinct CDR3 sequences; around 20% are singletons. Time point described: persistent/refractory GD, antithyroid drugs over 5 years with positive TRAb. Scientists built the TCR library using RNA that was extracted from PBMCs. The input for sequencing was peripheral blood mononuclear cells (PBMCs), taken when the disease was refractory, from a patient treated with antithyroid drugs. Source of these receptors: a female donor with Graves disease.

This clonotype was found many times. The chain links TRBV20-1 to TRBJ2-5; D is unresolved. V gave up 1 base and J gave up 3 bases, with 3 bases separating them. The CDR3 has 11 amino acids. Germline V gene sequence: CDR1 DFQATT, CDR2 SNEGSKA (reference sequence). CDR3 in amino acids: CSARVEETQYF. Here the CDR3 DNA reads TGCAGTGCTAGAGTGGAAGAGACCCAGTACTTC.

To note about this clonotype: A much larger clone lies one base from this, so it may be a read error. This sequence joins TRBV27 and TRBJ1-4, with D possibly being TRBD1 (6 bases). This CDR3 has 15 amino acids. V lost 6 bases and J 6 bases, leaving 17 bases between the germline ends. CDR1 and CDR2 (germline): MNHEY, SMNVEV (reference sequence). The CDR3 DNA sequence: TGTGCCAGCAGAACAACCAGGGGCAGCGATGAAAAACTGTTTTTT. Translation gives CASRTTRGSDEKLFF.

This clonotype was observed at least ten times. This sequence joins TRBV27 and TRBJ2-5; TRBD2 matches at 7 bases. V lost 4 bases and J lost 5; bases outside the gene matches: 10. The CDR3 has 15 amino acids. Germline lookup yields CDR1 MNHEY and CDR2 SMNVEV (reference sequence). DNA for the CDR3: TGTGCCAGCAGTTATAGCGGGCATGTTCTTGAGACCCAGTACTTC. The encoded protein is CASSYSGHVLETQYF.

This clonotype came up many times. The V and J genes are TRBV7-9 and TRBJ2-7; 11 nucleotides align to TRBD2. Germline V CDR1 and CDR2: SEHNR, FQNEAQ (reference sequence). This CDR3 has 17 amino acids. V was clipped by 4 bases and J by 7 bases; unmatched bases: 15. The DNA for the CDR3 is TGTGCCAGCAGCTCACCGCACACCGGGACTAGCGGCATGGAGCAGTACTTC. It translates to CASSSPHTGTSGMEQYF.

The chain combines TRBV27 with TRBJ1-1; D might be TRBD1 (5 bases). The CDR3 is 13 amino acids. With 4 bases removed from V and 5 bases from J, the gap between germline ends came to 11 bases. CDR1 is MNHEY, CDR2 SMNVEV, per germline (reference sequence). The CDR3 region is CASSYQGSTEAFF. CDR3 nucleotides: TGTGCCAGCAGTTACCAGGGTAGTACTGAAGCTTTCTTT.

The sample holds a few counts of this clonotype. The rearrangement uses TRBV29-1 and TRBJ2-7, with 8 bases lining up with TRBD1. The CDR3 extends over 12 amino acids. V lost 3 bases to trimming and J lost 5 bases; unmatched junction nucleotides: 3. Germline CDR1 reads SQVTM; CDR2 reads ANQGSEA. The CDR3 DNA is TGCAGCGTTGAGGGACAGGAGGACGAGCAGTACTTC. It codes for CSVEGQEDEQYF.

Concerning this clonotype itself: This CDR3 is missing its conserved last phenylalanine or tryptophan, likely due to a read error. Because the CDR3's place on the DNA is in doubt, the DNA is left out and the CDR3 is given as listed by TCRdb. This chain links TRBV7-9 with TRBJ1-1. Germline V gene sequence: CDR1 SEHNR, CDR2 FQNEAQ (reference sequence). The length of the CDR3 is 14 amino acids, counting both ends. CDR3 amino acids: CASSSQTGNTEVFL.

The gene calls are TRBV15 and TRBJ2-7, with 7 bases matching TRBD1. V lost 8 bases, J lost 6 bases, and 13 bases stayed unmatched. The CDR3 has 14 amino acids. Per germline, CDR1 LNHNV and CDR2 YYDKDF (reference sequence). The CDR3 is CATGYRGLSSEQYF. The CDR3 nucleotides are TGTGCCACCGGATACAGGGGCCTGTCTAGCGAGCAGTACTTC.

This clonotype has a single count. This chain connects TRBV28 to TRBJ2-7; 8 nucleotides agree with TRBD1. This CDR3 has 13 residues. Germline-derived CDR1 and CDR2 are MDHEN and SYDVKM. V lost 5 bases and J lost 6; bases outside the gene matches: 6. CDR3 in amino acids: CASSLLTGVEQYF. In nucleotides, the CDR3 is TGTGCCAGCAGTCTGTTGACAGGGGTCGAGCAGTACTTC. The full variable domain, its missing parts supplied by reference TRBV28 and TRBJ2-7, is DVKVTQSSRYLVKRTGEKVFLECVQDMDHENMFWYRQDPGLGLRLIYFSYDVKMKEKGDIPEGYSVSREKKERFSLILESASTNQTSMYLCASSLLTGVEQYFGPGTRLTVT.

This clonotype was counted many times. The chain has TRBV2 and TRBJ1-4; no clear D. CDR3 length: 12 residues. CDR1 is SNHLY and CDR2 is FYNNEI in the germline V gene. V lost 4 bases, J lost 10 bases, and 10 bases lay in between. The DNA for the CDR3 is TGTGCCAGCAGTGTTGGCTACGCAAAACTGTTTTTT. It encodes CASSVGYAKLFF.

This clonotype was seen more than once but under ten times. The chain is built from TRBV15 and TRBJ1-4, with D unresolved. The CDR3 loop spans 17 amino acids. The V end was cut by 3 bases, the J end by 0 bases, with 14 bases between. Germline CDR1 reads LNHNV; CDR2 reads YYDKDF (reference sequence). The CDR3 DNA reads as TGTGCCACCAGCAGCGGATGGGGTGGCTCAACTAATGAAAAACTGTTTTTT. It encodes CATSSGWGGSTNEKLFF.

This clonotype was detected ten times or more. This chain links TRBV2 with TRBJ2-6; the D is unclear. The germline V and J ends were trimmed by 6 bases and 0 bases, with 3 bases remaining between them. CDR3 length equals 13 residues. Germline V gene data show CDR1 as SNHLY and CDR2 as FYNNEI. The CDR3 region has the DNA TGTGCCAGCAGCCGCTCTGGGGCCAACGTCCTGACTTTC. Translation: CASSRSGANVLTF.

This sequence joins TRBV18 and TRBJ1-1; D remains ambiguous. V shed 3 bases and J shed 7 bases, with 9 bases lying between them. CDR1 is KGHSH, CDR2 LQKENI, per germline. The CDR3 has 12 residues. CDR3 region: CASSPGPGEAFF. CDR3 DNA sequence: TGTGCCAGCTCACCTGGTCCTGGTGAAGCTTTCTTT.

This clonotype was counted a few times. The rearrangement links TRBV9 to TRBJ2-6, with D possibly TRBD2 on 6 matching bases. The CDR3 extends over 17 amino acids. The V end was cut by 1 base, the J end by 0 bases, with 11 bases between. The germline gives CDR1 SGDLS, CDR2 YYNGEE. The CDR3 region is CASSVSPGDSGANVLTF. The CDR3 coding sequence is TGTGCCAGCAGCGTATCGCCGGGAGACTCTGGGGCCAACGTCCTGACTTTC.

This clonotype came up a few times. The chain employs TRBV28 and TRBJ1-1; TRBD1 aligns across 7 bases. This CDR3 is built from 11 residues. Germline V gene sequence: CDR1 MDHEN, CDR2 SYDVKM. The J segment lost 8 bases and the V segment lost 6 bases, leaving 3 bases of the junction unmatched. In nucleotides, the CDR3 is TGTGCCAGCAGCCAGGGACAGGAAGCTTTCTTT. Translated, it gives CASSQGQEAFF.

Notes on this clonotype: This clone may be a read error of a much larger clone one base away. The chain employs TRBV5-1 and TRBJ1-5; the D gene is possibly TRBD1 (6 bases). The CDR3 is 15 amino acids. Germline CDR1 and CDR2: SGHRS and YFSETQ. The CDR3 DNA reads TGCGCCAGCAACTTGTCAGGGGCTATCACCCAGCCCCAGCATTTT. Its protein product is CASNLSGAITQPQHF.